This TCR beta chain was sequenced in a study of T cells after yellow fever vaccination. Of note for this clonotype: The antigen remains undetermined.

Via MiXCR, TCRdb re-called the 5' RACE reads, giving one row per CDR3 protein. The sample yields about 500,000 distinct CDR3 sequences, roughly 17% seen once. Study results and limitations: A small proportion of clonotypes was detected in both the CD4 and CD8 compartments.

V lost 10 bases to trimming and J lost 0 bases, with 15 bases between them. The V gene's germline CDR1 is KGHDR and CDR2 SFDVKD. The CDR3 sequence is 14 residues long. The material sequenced was PBMCs, taken about 5 days after the first yellow fever vaccination. This chain connects TRBV24-1 to TRBJ2-7; D call uncertain. The origin of this receptor is a man between 18 and 35 years old who received the YFV17D yellow fever vaccine. CDR3 in DNA: TGTGCCACGGCGGTAAGGCTGAGCTCCTACGAGCAGTACGTC. Residues: CATAVRLSSYEQYV.